Sequencing of this T cell receptor beta chain was carried out in a study of breast tumors, draining lymph nodes, adjacent tissues. The study's findings and limits: Compared with basal-like, luminal-like tumors shared significantly more repertoire with nontumor tissue.

The CDR3 has 20 residues. Trimming at V came to 3 bases and at J to 2 bases, leaving 19 bases not matched to a gene. Germline CDR1 ENHRY, CDR2 SYGVKD. Comments on this clonotype: Its antigen is not known.

TCRdb reprocessed the multiplex PCR reads via MiXCR and lists one record per CDR3 protein. Here the sample spans about 19,000 distinct CDR3 sequences, approximately 42% being singletons. Sequences were obtained from breast tumor tissue. The source is a female donor with breast cancer. Some clones in this sample may be carry-over from other donors' samples. This chain connects TRBV10-3 to TRBJ2-7; 10 bases are shared with TRBD2. The CDR3 loop reads CAISDGRGLTSGTETYEQYF. The CDR3 bases are TGTGCCATCAGTGACGGCAGGGGGCTCACTAGCGGGACGGAGACCTACGAGCAGTACTTC.